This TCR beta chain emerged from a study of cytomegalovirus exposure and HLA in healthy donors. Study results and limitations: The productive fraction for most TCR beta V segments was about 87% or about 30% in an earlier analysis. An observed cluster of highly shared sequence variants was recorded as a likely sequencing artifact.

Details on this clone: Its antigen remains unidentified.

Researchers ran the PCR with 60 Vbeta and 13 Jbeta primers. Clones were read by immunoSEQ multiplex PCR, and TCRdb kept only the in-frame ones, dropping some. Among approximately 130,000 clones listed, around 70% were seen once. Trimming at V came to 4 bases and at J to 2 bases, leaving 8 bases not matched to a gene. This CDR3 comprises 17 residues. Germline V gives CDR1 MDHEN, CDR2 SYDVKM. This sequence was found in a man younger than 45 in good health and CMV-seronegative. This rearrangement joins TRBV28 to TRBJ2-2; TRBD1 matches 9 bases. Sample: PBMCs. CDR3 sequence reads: CASSYPWTGVNTGELFF. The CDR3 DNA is TGTGCCAGCAGTTACCCTTGGACAGGGGTTAACACCGGGGAGCTGTTTTTT.